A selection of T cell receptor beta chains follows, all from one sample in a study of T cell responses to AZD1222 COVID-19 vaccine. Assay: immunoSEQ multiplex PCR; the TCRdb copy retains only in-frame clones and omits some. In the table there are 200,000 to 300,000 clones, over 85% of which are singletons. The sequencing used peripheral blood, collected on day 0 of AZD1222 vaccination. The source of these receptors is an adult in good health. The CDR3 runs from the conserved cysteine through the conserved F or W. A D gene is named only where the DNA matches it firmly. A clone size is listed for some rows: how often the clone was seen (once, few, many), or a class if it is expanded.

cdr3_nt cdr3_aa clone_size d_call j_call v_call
TGTGCCAGCAGCTTGGGGGGGCGAGCCGGTAATGAAAAACTGTTTTTT CASSLGGRAGNEKLFF . . TRBJ1-4 TRBV7-8
TGTGCCAGTAGGGAGAACACTGAAGCTTTCTTT CASRENTEAFF . . TRBJ1-1 TRBV19
TGTGCCAGCAGCTTCAATTCCTACAATGAGCAGTTCTTC CASSFNSYNEQFF . . TRBJ2-1 TRBV5-6
TGTGCCAGCAAGCGCGCTGAAGCTTTCTTT CASKRAEAFF . . TRBJ1-1 TRBV2
TGTGCCAGCAGCTTGGTGGCAGGCTACGAGCAGTACTTC CASSLVAGYEQYF few . TRBJ2-7 TRBV5-4
TGTGCCAGCAGTTTTCGAGATAATCAGCCCCAGCATTTT CASSFRDNQPQHF . . TRBJ1-5 TRBV6-2/TRBV6-3
TGTGCCACCAGCATCACCCTTAGCGGGAGTTTGAATGAGCAGTTCTTC CATSITLSGSLNEQFF . TRBD2 TRBJ2-1 TRBV15
TGCGCCAGCAGCCAAGAGGGGGGGACAAGACTGTTTTTT CASSQEGGTRLFF . . TRBJ1-4 TRBV4-3
TGTGCCAGCAGTGAAGCAAAGCCTTCACCCCTCCACTTT CASSEAKPSPLHF . . TRBJ1-6 TRBV2
TGCGCCAGCAGCTTTCTTCCCGCCGGGACAGGGCCCTACGAGCAGTACTTC CASSFLPAGTGPYEQYF . TRBD1 TRBJ2-7 TRBV5-1
TGTGCCAGCAGTAACGGGAACTACGAGCAGTACTTC CASSNGNYEQYF . . TRBJ2-7 TRBV5-4
TGTGCCAGCAGCCGGACAGGGGGGACCTACGAGCAGTACTTC CASSRTGGTYEQYF . TRBD1 TRBJ2-7 TRBV28
TGTGCCAGCAGCCAGGGAACAGATAATTCACCCCTCCACTTT CASSQGTDNSPLHF once . TRBJ1-6 TRBV3-1/TRBV3-2
TGTGCCAGTAAGGAGGGAACAGTGGACTATGGCTACACCTTC CASKEGTVDYGYTF once . TRBJ1-2 TRBV19
TGTGCCAGCAGATCGAGCTCCTATAATTCACCCCTCCACTTT CASRSSSYNSPLHF . . TRBJ1-6 TRBV28
TGCGCCAGCAGCCAAGTAGGCGCGGTTCATGCTACGCAGTATTTT CASSQVGAVHATQYF . . TRBJ2-3 TRBV4-1
TGTGCCAGCAGTTTATTCGGCCGCGTTCAGGAGCCCCAGCATTTT CASSLFGRVQEPQHF . . TRBJ1-5 TRBV28
TGTGCCAGCAGTTTTGGCCAGGGTTCACTTCCAACTAATGAAAAACTGTTTTTT CASSFGQGSLPTNEKLFF . . TRBJ1-4 TRBV27
TGTGCCACCAGTGATTGGGGGAGTTCCGAGACCCAGTACTTC CATSDWGSSETQYF . . TRBJ2-5 TRBV24-1
TGTGCCAGCAGCAGGGCTTCAGAAAAACTGTTTTTT CASSRASEKLFF . . TRBJ1-4 TRBV6-5
TGTGACCAAGGCGGGACCCAGAAGGAGACTGAAGCTTTCTTT CDQGGTQKETEAFF . . TRBJ1-1 TRBV19
TGTGCCAGTAGTATAGGGCTTGGGGCAGACAATCAGCCCCAGCATTTT CASSIGLGADNQPQHF . . TRBJ1-5 TRBV19
TGTGCCAGCAGGGACAGGGGCTACGAGCAGTACTTC CASRDRGYEQYF . TRBD1 TRBJ2-7 TRBV12-3/TRBV12-4
TGCGCCAGCAGCTTGGAGGGCAGACAAGAGACCCAGTACTTC CASSLEGRQETQYF . . TRBJ2-5 TRBV5-1
TGTGCCAGCAGCGTAGTGAACAATGAGCAGTTCTTC CASSVVNNEQFF . . TRBJ2-1 TRBV9
TGCGCCAGCAGCTTGGGCCCCCCGGCGTCTGAGCAGTACTTC CASSLGPPASEQYF few . TRBJ2-7 TRBV5-1
TGTGCCAGCAGTTTCTCTAGGGGGCGCGAGCAGTACTTC CASSFSRGREQYF . TRBD1 TRBJ2-7 TRBV6-6
TGTGCCAGTAGTATCTACAGGGGGCGAACCGACGAGCAGTACTTC CASSIYRGRTDEQYF . TRBD1 TRBJ2-7 TRBV19
TGTGCCAGCTCACCCTCTACTATGAACACTGAAGCTTTCTTT CASSPSTMNTEAFF . . TRBJ1-1 TRBV18
TGCGCCAGCAGCTTGGATGGGACAGGTGGGCAGGAGCAGTACTTC CASSLDGTGGQEQYF once TRBD1 TRBJ2-7 TRBV5-1
TGTGCCAGCAGTGATGGAGAAATCGGGGAGCTGTTTTTT CASSDGEIGELFF . . TRBJ2-2 TRBV6-4
TGTGCCAGCAGACGGGGCAGTCAGCCCCAGCATTTT CASRRGSQPQHF . . TRBJ1-5 TRBV12-3/TRBV12-4
TGCGCCAGCAGCGAGTCCTCTGACCAGATCTATGGCTACACCTTC CASSESSDQIYGYTF once . TRBJ1-2 TRBV5-1
TGTGCCAGCAGCTTCCAGGAACGTACGCAGTATTTT CASSFQERTQYF few . TRBJ2-3 TRBV5-8
TGTGCCAGCAGACCGGACAGGGCAGGGAATTCACCCCTCCACTTT CASRPDRAGNSPLHF . TRBD1 TRBJ1-6 TRBV6-4
TGCGCCAGCAGCTCTGGAACCCCGTCCTACGAGCAGTACTTC CASSSGTPSYEQYF . . TRBJ2-7 TRBV5-1
TGTGCCAGCAGTCACTTACAGGGGTATGGGCATTTT CASSHLQGYGHF . TRBD1 TRBJ1-5 TRBV6-2/TRBV6-3
TGTGCCTGCGTCCCAGCGGGAGGACACCGCAATGAGCAGTTCTTC CACVPAGGHRNEQFF . TRBD2 TRBJ2-1 TRBV28
TGTGCCAGCAGTGAAGCGCTGGACACAGATACGCAGTATTTT CASSEALDTDTQYF . . TRBJ2-3 TRBV2
TGCAGCGTTGAAGTTCAGATAAACACTGAAGCTTTCTTT CSVEVQINTEAFF . . TRBJ1-1 TRBV29-1
TGTGCCAGCAGGGGGGAGGGAGTCGGAGCTTTCTTT CASRGEGVGAFF . . TRBJ1-1 TRBV2
TGCAGTGCTAGTCCCGAGCACAATGAGCAGTTCTTC CSASPEHNEQFF . . TRBJ2-1 TRBV20-1
TGTGCCAGCAGCTTACAGAGGCATGGCTACACCTTC CASSLQRHGYTF . . TRBJ1-2 TRBV7-6
TGTGCCAGCAGCTTACGAGCGGGAGGGGACACCGGGGAGCTGTTTTTT CASSLRAGGDTGELFF . TRBD2 TRBJ2-2 TRBV7-8
TGTGCCAGCAGCTTCGACAGGGGCGAAGAGACCCAGTACTTC CASSFDRGEETQYF . TRBD1 TRBJ2-5 TRBV11-1
TGTGCCACCAGCAGAGCTAAACCGGGACAGGGGATTGATTCACCCCTCCACTTT CATSRAKPGQGIDSPLHF . TRBD1 TRBJ1-6 TRBV15